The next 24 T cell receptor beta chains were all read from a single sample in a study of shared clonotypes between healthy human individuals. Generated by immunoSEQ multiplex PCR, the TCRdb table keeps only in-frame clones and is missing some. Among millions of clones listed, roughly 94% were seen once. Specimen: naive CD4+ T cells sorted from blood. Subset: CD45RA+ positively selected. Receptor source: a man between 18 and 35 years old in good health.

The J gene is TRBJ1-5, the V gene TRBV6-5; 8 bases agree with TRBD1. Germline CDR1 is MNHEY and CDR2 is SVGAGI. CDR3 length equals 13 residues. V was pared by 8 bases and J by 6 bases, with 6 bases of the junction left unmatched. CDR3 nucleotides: TGTGCCAGCCAACAGGGGGTCGCTCAGCCCCAGCATTTT. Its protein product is CASQQGVAQPQHF.

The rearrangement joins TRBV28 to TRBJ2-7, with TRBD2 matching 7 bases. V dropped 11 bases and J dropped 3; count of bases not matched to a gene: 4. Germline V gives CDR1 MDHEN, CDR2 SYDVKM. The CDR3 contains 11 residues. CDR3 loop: CAWGGGYEQYF. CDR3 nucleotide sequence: TGTGCCTGGGGGGGTGGCTACGAGCAGTACTTC.

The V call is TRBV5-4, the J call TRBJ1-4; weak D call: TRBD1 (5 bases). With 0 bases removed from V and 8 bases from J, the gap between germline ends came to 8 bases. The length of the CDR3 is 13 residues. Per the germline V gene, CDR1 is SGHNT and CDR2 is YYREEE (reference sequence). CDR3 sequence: CASSLVGEEKLFF. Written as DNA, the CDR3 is TGTGCCAGCAGCTTGGTAGGGGAGGAAAAACTGTTTTTT.

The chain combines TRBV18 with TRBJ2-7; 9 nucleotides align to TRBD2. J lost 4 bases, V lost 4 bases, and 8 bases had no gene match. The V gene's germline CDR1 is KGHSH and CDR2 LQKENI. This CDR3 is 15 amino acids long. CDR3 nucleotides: TGTGCCAGCTCACTCTCCGGGACTAGCTTGTACGAGCAGTACTTC. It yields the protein CASSLSGTSLYEQYF.

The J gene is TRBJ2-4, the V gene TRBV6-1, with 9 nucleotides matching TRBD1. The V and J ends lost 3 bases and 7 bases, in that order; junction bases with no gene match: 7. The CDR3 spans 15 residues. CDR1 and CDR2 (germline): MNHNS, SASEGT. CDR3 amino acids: CASSDQPGQGNIQYF. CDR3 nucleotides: TGTGCCAGCAGTGACCAACCGGGACAGGGCAACATTCAGTACTTC.

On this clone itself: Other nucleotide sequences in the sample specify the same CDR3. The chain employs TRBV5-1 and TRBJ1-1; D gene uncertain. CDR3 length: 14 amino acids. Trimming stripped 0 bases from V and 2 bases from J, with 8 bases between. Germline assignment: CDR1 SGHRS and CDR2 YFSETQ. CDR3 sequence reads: CASSLEGANTEAFF. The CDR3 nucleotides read TGCGCCAGCAGCTTGGAAGGAGCTAACACTGAAGCTTTCTTT.

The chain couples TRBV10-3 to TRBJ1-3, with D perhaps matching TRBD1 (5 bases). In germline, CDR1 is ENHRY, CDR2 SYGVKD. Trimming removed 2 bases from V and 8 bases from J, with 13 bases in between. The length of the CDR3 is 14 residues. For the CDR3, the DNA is TGTGCCATCAGTGAGCCGACGGGAGGGGACACCATATATTTT. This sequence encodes CAISEPTGGDTIYF.

CDR3 nucleotides: TGTGCCAGCAGTGAGGAGTCTGGCGGGGGTTCCTACGAGCAGTACTTC. This encodes CASSEESGGGSYEQYF. This chain joins TRBV2 and TRBJ2-7; 7 bases match TRBD2. The CDR3 has 16 amino acids. Germline V gene lookup returns CDR1 SNHLY and CDR2 FYNNEI. With V trimmed by 3 bases and J by 1 base, 9 bases remained unmatched.

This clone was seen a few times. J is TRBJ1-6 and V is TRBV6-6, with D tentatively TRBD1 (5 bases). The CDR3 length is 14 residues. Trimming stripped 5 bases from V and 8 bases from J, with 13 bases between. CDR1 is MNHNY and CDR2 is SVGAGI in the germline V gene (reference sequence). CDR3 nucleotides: TGTGCCAGCAGTACCCGGGACCTTTATTCACCCCTCCACTTT. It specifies CASSTRDLYSPLHF.

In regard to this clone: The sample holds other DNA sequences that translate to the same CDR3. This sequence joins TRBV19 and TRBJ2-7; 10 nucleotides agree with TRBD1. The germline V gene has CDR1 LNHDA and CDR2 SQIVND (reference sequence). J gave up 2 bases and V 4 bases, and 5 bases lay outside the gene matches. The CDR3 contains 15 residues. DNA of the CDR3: TGTGCCAGTAGTAGGCCGGGACAGGGGACCTACGAGCAGTACTTC. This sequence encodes CASSRPGQGTYEQYF. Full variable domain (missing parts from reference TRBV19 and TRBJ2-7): DGGITQSPKYLFRKEGQNVTLSCEQNLNHDAMYWYRQDPGQGLRLIYYSQIVNDFQKGDIAEGYSVSREKKESFPLTVTSAQKNPTAFYLCASSRPGQGTYEQYFGPGTRLTVT.

As DNA, the CDR3 is TGTGCCAGTAGTATTCCCCACCTAGAGGGCGGCTATGGCTACACCTTC. It translates to CASSIPHLEGGYGYTF. The rearrangement joins TRBV19 to TRBJ1-2; D uncertain. The V gene's germline CDR1 is LNHDA and CDR2 SQIVND (reference sequence). The CDR3 is made up of 16 amino acids. The V end lost 3 bases, the J end lost 4 bases, and 18 bases lay between the germline ends. Filled out from reference TRBV19 and TRBJ1-2, the complete variable domain reads DGGITQSPKYLFRKEGQNVTLSCEQNLNHDAMYWYRQDPGQGLRLIYYSQIVNDFQKGDIAEGYSVSREKKESFPLTVTSAQKNPTAFYLCASSIPHLEGGYGYTFGSGTRLTVV.

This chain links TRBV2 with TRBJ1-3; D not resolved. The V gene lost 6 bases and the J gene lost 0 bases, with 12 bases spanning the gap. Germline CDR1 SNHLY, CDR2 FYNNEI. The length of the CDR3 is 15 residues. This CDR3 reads CASSGRFGSGNTIYF. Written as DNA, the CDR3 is TGTGCCAGCAGCGGGCGGTTTGGCTCTGGAAACACCATATATTTT.

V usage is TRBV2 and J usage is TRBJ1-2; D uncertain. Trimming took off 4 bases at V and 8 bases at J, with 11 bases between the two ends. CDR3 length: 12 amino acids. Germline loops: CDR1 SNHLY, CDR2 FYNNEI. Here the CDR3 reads CASSVLGDGYTF. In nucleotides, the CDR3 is TGTGCCAGCAGTGTCCTGGGAGACGGCTACACCTTC. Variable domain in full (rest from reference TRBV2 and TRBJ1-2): EPEVTQTPSHQVTQMGQEVILRCVPISNHLYFYWYRQILGQKVEFLVSFYNNEISEKSEIFDDQFSVERPDGSNFTLKIRSTKLEDSAMYFCASSVLGDGYTFGSGTRLTVV.

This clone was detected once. CDR3 sequence: CATAGTTSGYGYTF. Here the CDR3 DNA reads TGTGCCACCGCCGGGACCACTTCTGGCTATGGCTACACCTTC. The rearrangement links TRBV19 to TRBJ1-2; tentative D call: TRBD1 (5 bases). Trimming took off 10 bases at V and 4 bases at J, with 19 bases between the two ends. Germline values: CDR1 LNHDA, CDR2 SQIVND (reference sequence). CDR3 size: 14 residues.

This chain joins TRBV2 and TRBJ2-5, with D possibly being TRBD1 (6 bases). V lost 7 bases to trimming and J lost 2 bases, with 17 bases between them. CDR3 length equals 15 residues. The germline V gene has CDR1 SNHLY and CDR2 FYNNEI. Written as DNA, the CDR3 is TGTGCCAGCAAATCAACGACAGGCCAACAAGAGACCCAGTACTTC. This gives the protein CASKSTTGQQETQYF.

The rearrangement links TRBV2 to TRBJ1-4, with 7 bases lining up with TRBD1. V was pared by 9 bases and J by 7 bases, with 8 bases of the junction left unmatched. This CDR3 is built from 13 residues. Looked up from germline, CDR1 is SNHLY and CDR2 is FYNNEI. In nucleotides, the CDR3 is TGTGCCAGTACCCTGGGACAGAGTGAAAAACTGTTTTTT. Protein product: CASTLGQSEKLFF.

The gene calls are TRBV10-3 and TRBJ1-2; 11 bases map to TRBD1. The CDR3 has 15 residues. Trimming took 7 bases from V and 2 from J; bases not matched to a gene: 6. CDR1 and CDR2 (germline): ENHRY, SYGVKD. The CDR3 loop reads CAINIGTGGNYGYTF. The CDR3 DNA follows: TGTGCCATCAATATTGGGACAGGGGGAAACTATGGCTACACCTTC.

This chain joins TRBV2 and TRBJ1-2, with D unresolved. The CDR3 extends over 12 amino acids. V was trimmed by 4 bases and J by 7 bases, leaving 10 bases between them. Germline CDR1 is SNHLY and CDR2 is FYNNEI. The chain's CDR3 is CASSVSVFGYTF. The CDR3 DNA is TGTGCCAGCAGTGTGTCCGTTTTTGGCTACACCTTC.

The CDR3 nucleotides are TGTGCCAGCAGTTCAATCCGACAGGGGGTTGTCAACGAGCAGTACTTC. Residues: CASSSIRQGVVNEQYF. J is TRBJ2-7 and V is TRBV28; 9 nucleotides align to TRBD1. V gave up 4 bases and J gave up 5 bases; unmatched junction bases: 12. There are 16 residues in the CDR3. Germline V gene data show CDR1 as MDHEN and CDR2 as SYDVKM.

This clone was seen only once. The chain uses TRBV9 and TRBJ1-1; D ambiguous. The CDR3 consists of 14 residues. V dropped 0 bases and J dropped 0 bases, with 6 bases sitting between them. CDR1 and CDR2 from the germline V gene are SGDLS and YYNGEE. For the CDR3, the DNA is TGTGCCAGCAGCGTAGTGGCTATGAACACTGAAGCTTTCTTT. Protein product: CASSVVAMNTEAFF.

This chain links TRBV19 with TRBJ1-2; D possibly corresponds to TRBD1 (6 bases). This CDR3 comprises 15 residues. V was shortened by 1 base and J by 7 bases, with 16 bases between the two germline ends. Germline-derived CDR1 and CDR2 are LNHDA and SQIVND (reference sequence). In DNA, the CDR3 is TGTGCCAGTAGTATAGGGACAGAGATTCAGAGTGGCTACACCTTC. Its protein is CASSIGTEIQSGYTF.

This CDR3 reads CASSHPGAANYGYTF. The CDR3 DNA reads as TGCGCCAGCAGCCATCCGGGGGCAGCTAACTATGGCTACACCTTC. The V call is TRBV4-1, the J call TRBJ1-2; TRBD1 is a possible D gene (6 bases). Deletions cut 3 bases from V and 0 bases from J, with 11 bases between. Germline V gives CDR1 MGHRA, CDR2 YSYEKL. CDR3 size: 15 residues.

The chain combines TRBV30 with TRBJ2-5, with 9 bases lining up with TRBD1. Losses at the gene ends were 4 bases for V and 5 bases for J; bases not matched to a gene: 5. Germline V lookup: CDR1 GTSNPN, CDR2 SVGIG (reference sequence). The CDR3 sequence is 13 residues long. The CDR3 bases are TGTGCCTGGACTCCGGGACAGGGCGAGACCCAGTACTTC. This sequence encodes CAWTPGQGETQYF. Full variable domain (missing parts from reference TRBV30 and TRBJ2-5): SQTIHQWPATLVQPVGSPLSLECTVEGTSNPNLYWYRQAAGRGLQLLFYSVGIGQISSEVPQNLSASRPQDRQFILSSKKLLLSDSGFYLCAWTPGQGETQYFGPGTRLLVL.

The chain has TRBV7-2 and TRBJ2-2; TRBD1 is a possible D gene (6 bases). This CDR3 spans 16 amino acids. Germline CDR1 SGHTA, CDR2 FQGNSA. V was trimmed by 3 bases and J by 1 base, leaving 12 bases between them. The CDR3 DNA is TGTGCCAGCAGCTTTAGGAGAGGGGGGAACACCGGGGAGCTGTTTTTT. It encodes CASSFRRGGNTGELFF.